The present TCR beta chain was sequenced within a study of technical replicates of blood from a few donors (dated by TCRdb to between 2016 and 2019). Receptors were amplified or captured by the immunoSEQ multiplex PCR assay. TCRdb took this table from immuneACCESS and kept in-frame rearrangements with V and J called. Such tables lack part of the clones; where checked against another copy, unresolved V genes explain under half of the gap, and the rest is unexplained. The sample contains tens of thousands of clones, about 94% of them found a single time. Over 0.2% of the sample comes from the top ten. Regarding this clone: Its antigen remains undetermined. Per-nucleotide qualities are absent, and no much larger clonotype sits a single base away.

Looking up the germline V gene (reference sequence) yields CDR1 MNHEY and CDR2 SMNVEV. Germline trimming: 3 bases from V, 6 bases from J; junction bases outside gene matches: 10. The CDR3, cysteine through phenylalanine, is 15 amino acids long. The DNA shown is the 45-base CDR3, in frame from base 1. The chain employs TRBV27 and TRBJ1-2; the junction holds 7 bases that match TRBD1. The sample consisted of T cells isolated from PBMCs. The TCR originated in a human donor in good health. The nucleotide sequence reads TGTGCCAGCAGTTTTCGGAGGGGGCGAGGCAATGGCTACACCTTC. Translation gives CASSFRRGRGNGYTF.